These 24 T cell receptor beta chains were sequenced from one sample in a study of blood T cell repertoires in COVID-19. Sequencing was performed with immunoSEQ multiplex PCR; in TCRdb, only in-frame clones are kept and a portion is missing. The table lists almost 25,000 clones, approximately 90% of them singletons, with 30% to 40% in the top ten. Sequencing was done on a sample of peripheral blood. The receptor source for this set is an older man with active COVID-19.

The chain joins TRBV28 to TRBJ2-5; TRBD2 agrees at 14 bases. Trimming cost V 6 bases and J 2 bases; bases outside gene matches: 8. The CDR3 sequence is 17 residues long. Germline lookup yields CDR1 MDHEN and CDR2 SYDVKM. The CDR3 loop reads CASSRLAGGGWQETQYF. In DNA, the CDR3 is TGTGCCAGCAGCAGACTAGCGGGAGGGGGTTGGCAAGAGACCCAGTACTTC. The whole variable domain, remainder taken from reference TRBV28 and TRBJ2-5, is DVKVTQSSRYLVKRTGEKVFLECVQDMDHENMFWYRQDPGLGLRLIYFSYDVKMKEKGDIPEGYSVSREKKERFSLILESASTNQTSMYLCASSRLAGGGWQETQYFGPGTRLLVL.

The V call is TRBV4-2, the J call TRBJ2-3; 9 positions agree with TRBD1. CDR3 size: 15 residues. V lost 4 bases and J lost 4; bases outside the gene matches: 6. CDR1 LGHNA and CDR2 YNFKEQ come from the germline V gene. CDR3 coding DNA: TGTGCCAGCAGCCGCCGGGACAGGGTGGCAGATACGCAGTATTTT. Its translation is CASSRRDRVADTQYF.

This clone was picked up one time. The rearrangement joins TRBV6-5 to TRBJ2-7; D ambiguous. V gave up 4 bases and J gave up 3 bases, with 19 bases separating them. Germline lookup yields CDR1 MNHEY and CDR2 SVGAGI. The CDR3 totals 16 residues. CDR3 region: CASSSSVAGVGYEQYF. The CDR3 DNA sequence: TGTGCCAGCAGTTCCTCAGTGGCAGGTGTGGGCTACGAGCAGTACTTC.

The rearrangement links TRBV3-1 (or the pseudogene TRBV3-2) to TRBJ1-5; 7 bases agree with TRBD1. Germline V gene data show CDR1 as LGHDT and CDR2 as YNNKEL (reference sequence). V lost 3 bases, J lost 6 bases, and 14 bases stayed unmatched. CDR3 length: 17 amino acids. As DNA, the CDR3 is TGTGCCAGCAGCCAGACTAAGGGGGCAGGGAAGCCTCAGCCCCAGCATTTT. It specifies CASSQTKGAGKPQPQHF.

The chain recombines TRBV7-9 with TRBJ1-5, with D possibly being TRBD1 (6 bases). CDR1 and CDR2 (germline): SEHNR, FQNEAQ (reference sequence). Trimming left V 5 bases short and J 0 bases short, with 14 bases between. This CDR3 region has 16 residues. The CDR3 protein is CASSPRDNYSNQPQHF. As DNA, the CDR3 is TGTGCCAGCAGCCCCCGGGACAACTATAGCAATCAGCCCCAGCATTTT.

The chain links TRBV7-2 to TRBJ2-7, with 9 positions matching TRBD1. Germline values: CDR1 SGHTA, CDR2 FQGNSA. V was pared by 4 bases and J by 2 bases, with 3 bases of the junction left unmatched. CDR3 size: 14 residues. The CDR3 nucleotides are TGTGCCAGCAGCTCCCGACAGGGGGCCTACGAGCAGTACTTC. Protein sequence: CASSSRQGAYEQYF.

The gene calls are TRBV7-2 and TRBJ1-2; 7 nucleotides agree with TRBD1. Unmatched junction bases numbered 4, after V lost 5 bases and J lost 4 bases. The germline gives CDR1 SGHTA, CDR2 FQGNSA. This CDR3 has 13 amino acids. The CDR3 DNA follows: TGTGCCAGCAGCCAGACAGGGCTCTATGGCTACACCTTC. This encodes CASSQTGLYGYTF. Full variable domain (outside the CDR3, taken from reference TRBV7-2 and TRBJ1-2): GAGVSQSPSNKVTEKGKDVELRCDPISGHTALYWYRQSLGQGLEFLIYFQGNSAPDKSGLPSDRFSAERTGGSVSTLTIQRTQQEDSAVYLCASSQTGLYGYTFGSGTRLTVV.

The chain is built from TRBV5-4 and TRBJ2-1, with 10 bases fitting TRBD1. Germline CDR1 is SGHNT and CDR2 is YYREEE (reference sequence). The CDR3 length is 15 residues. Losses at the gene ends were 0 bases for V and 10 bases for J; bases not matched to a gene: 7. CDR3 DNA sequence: TGTGCCAGCAGCTTGGGCGGGACAGGGGCTTGGGAGCAGTTCTTC. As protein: CASSLGGTGAWEQFF. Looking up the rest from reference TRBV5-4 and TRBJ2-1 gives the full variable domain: ETGVTQSPTHLIKTRGQQVTLRCSSQSGHNTVSWYQQALGQGPQFIFQYYREEENGRGNFPPRFSGLQFPNYSSELNVNALELDDSALYLCASSLGGTGAWEQFFGPGTRLTVL.

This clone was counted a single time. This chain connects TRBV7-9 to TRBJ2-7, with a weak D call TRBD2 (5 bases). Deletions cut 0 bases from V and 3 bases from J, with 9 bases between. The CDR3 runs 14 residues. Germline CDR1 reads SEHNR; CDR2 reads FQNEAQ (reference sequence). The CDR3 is CASSLANGVYEQYF. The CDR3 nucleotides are TGTGCCAGCAGCTTAGCTAACGGGGTCTACGAGCAGTACTTC.

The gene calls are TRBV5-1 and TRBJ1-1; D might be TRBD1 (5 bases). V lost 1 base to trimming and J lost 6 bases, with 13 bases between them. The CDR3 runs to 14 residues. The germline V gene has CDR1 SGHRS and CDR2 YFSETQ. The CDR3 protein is CASSLRQGPAEAFF. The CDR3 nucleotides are TGCGCCAGCAGCTTGCGTCAGGGCCCCGCTGAAGCTTTCTTT.

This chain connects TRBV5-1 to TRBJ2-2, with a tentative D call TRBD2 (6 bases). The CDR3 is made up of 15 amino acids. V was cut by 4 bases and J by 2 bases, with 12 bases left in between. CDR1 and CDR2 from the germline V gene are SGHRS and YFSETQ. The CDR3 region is CASSHTGGNTGELFF. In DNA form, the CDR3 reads TGCGCCAGCAGCCACACCGGGGGTAACACCGGGGAGCTGTTTTTT. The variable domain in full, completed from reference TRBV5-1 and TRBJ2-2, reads KAGVTQTPRYLIKTRGQQVTLSCSPISGHRSVSWYQQTPGQGLQFLFEYFSETQRNKGNFPGRFSGRQFSNSRSEMNVSTLELGDSALYLCASSHTGGNTGELFFGEGSRLTVL.

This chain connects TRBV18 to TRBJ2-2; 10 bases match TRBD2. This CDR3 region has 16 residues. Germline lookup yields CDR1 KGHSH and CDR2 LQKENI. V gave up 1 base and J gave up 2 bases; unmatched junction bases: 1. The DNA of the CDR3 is TGTGCCAGCTCACCACTAGCGGGGGGCAACACCGGGGAGCTGTTTTTT. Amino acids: CASSPLAGGNTGELFF.

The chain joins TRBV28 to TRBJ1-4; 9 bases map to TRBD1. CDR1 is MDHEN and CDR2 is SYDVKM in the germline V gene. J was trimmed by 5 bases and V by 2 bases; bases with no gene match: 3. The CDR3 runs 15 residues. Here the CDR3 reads CASSLPGTGNEKLFF. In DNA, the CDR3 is TGTGCCAGCAGTTTACCCGGGACAGGGAATGAAAAACTGTTTTTT.

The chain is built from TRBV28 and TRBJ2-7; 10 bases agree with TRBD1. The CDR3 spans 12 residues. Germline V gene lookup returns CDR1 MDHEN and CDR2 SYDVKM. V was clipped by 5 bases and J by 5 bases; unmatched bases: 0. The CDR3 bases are TGTGCCAGCAGTGGACAGGGGGACGAGCAGTACTTC. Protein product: CASSGQGDEQYF.

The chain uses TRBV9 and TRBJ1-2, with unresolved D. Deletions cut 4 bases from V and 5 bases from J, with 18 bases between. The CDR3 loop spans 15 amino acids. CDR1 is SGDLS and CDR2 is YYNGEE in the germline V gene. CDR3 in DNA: TGTGCCAGCAGCCCCTCGGGTGCCGGTTTATATGGCTACACCTTC. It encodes CASSPSGAGLYGYTF.

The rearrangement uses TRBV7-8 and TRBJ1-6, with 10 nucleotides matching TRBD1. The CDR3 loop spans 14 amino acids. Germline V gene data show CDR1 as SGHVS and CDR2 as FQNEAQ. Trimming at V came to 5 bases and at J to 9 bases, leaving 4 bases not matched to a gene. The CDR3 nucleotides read TGTGCCAGCAGCCTCGGACAGGGGGGTTCACCCCTCCACTTT. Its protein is CASSLGQGGSPLHF.

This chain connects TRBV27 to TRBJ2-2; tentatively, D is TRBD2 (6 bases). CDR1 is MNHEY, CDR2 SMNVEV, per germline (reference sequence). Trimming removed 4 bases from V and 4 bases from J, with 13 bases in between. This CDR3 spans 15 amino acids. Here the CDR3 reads CASSSPGLSTGELFF. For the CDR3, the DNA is TGTGCCAGCAGTTCGCCGGGACTTTCCACCGGGGAGCTGTTTTTT.

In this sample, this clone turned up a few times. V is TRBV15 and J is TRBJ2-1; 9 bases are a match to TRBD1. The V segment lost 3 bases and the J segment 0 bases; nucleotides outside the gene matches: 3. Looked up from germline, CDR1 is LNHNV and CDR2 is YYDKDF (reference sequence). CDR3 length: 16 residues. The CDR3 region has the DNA TGTGCCACCAGCAGCGGGACAGGGAGCTCCTACAATGAGCAGTTCTTC. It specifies CATSSGTGSSYNEQFF.

The CDR3 bases are TGTGCCAGCAGCCCGGGACAGGGGCTTCGAGATACGCAGTATTTT. It translates to CASSPGQGLRDTQYF. The chain recombines TRBV5-8 with TRBJ2-3; 10 nucleotides match TRBD1. Losses at the gene ends were 4 bases for V and 5 bases for J; bases not matched to a gene: 7. From germline, CDR1 is SGHTS and CDR2 YDEGEE. The CDR3 is made up of 15 amino acids.

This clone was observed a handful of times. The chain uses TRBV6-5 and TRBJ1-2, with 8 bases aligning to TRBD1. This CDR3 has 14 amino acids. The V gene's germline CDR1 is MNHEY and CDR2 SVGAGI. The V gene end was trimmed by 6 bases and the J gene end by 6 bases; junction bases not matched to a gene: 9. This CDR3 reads CASRSGQGGDGYTF. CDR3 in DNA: TGTGCCAGCAGATCTGGACAGGGTGGGGATGGCTACACCTTC.

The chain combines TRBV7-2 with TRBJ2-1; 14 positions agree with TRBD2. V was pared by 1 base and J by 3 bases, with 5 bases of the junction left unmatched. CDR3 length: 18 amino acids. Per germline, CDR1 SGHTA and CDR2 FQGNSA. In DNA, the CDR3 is TGTGCCAGCAGCTTAGAGGGGACTAGCGGGAGATTCTACAATGAGCAGTTCTTC. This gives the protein CASSLEGTSGRFYNEQFF.

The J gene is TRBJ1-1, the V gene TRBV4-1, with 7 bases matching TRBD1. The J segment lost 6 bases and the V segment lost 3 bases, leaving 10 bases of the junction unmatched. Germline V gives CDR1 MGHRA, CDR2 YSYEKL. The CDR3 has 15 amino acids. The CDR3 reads CASSHQTTGSSEAFF. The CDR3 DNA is TGCGCCAGCAGCCATCAGACGACAGGGTCGTCTGAAGCTTTCTTT.

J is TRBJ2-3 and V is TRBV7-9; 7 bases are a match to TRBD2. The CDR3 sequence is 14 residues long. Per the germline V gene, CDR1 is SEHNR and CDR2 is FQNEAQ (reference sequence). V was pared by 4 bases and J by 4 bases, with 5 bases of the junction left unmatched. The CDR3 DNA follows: TGTGCCAGCAGCTCAATCCGGGGGGCAGATACGCAGTATTTT. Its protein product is CASSSIRGADTQYF.

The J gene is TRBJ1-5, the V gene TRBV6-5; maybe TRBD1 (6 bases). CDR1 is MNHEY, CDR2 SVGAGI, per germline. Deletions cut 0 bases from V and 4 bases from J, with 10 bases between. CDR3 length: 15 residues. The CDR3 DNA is TGTGCCAGCAGTTACTCGAGAACAGGGAATCAGCCCCAGCATTTT. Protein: CASSYSRTGNQPQHF.